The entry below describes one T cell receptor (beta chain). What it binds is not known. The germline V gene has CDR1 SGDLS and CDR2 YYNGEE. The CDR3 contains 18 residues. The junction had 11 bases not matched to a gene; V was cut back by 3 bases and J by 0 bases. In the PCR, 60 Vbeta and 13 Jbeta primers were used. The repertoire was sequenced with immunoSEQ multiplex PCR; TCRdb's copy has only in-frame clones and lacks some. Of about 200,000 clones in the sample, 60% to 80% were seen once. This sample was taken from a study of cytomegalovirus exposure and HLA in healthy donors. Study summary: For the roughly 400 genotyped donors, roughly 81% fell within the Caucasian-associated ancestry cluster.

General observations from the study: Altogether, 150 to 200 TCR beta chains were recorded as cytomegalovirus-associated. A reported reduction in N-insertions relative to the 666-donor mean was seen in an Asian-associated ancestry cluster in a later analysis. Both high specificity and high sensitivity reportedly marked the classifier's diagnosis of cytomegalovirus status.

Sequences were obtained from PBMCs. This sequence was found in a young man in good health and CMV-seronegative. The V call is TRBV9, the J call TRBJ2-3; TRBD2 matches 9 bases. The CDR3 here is CASSAGGLAGASTDTQYF. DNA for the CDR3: TGTGCCAGCAGCGCGGGGGGGTTAGCGGGAGCCAGCACAGATACGCAGTATTTT.